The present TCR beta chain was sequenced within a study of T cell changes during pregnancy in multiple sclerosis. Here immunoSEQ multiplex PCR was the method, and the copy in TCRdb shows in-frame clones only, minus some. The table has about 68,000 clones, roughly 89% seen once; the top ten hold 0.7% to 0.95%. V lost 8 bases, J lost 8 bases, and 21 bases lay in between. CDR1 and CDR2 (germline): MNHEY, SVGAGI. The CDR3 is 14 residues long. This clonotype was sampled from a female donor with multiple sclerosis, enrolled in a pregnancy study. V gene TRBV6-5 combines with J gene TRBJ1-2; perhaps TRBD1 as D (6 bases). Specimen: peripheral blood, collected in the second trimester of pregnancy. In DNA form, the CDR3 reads TGTGCCAGCGGAAACAGGGACTACCAGGGGGGCTACACCTTC. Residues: CASGNRDYQGGYTF.